Listed below are T cell receptor beta chains from one sample, sequenced in a study of T cell responses to AZD1222 COVID-19 vaccine. Method: immunoSEQ multiplex PCR; TCRdb's copy keeps in-frame clones and lacks some. The data contain around 130,000 clones, around 90% of them singletons. The sample here was peripheral blood, taken on day 0 of AZD1222 vaccination. The origin of the receptors is an adult in good health. The CDR3 runs from the conserved cysteine through the conserved F or W. The D gene is left open where the match is weak. Expanded clones are given a class, and other clones once, few, many or no size at all.

CDR3 DNA: TGTGCCAGCTTCGGGACAGAGTACTCCTACGAGCAGTACTTC
CDR3 protein: CASFGTEYSYEQYF
D gene: TRBD1
clone size: once
J gene: TRBJ2-7
V gene: TRBV6-5

CDR3 DNA: TGTGCCAGCAGGGGAGCGGGAAGATTCACAGATACGCAGTATTTT
CDR3 protein: CASRGAGRFTDTQYF
D gene: TRBD2
clone size: once
J gene: TRBJ2-3
V gene: TRBV2

CDR3 DNA: TGTGCCAGCAGCTTAGTACCGGGACAGACTAATTCACCCCTCCACTTT
CDR3 protein: CASSLVPGQTNSPLHF
D gene: TRBD1
clone size: NA
J gene: TRBJ1-6
V gene: TRBV7-8

CDR3 DNA: TGTGCCAGCAGTGCCGTTGGGGGGGGCGGATTCTATGGCTACACCTTC
CDR3 protein: CASSAVGGGGFYGYTF
D gene: NA
clone size: NA
J gene: TRBJ1-2
V gene: TRBV6-1

CDR3 DNA: TGTGCCAGCAGCCAAGATTGGGGGGGCTACACCTTC
CDR3 protein: CASSQDWGGYTF
D gene: NA
clone size: NA
J gene: TRBJ1-2
V gene: TRBV14

CDR3 DNA: TGTGCCAGCTCACCACGGGTAGGAGTCAGTTCACCCCTCCACTTT
CDR3 protein: CASSPRVGVSSPLHF
D gene: NA
clone size: NA
J gene: TRBJ1-6
V gene: TRBV18

CDR3 DNA: TGTGCCAGCAGCCTCCTTGGGCGGGGGCAGAATTACGAGCAGTACTTC
CDR3 protein: CASSLLGRGQNYEQYF
D gene: NA
clone size: NA
J gene: TRBJ2-7
V gene: TRBV6-7

CDR3 DNA: TGTGCCAGCAGCTTAGACGCCGAGCAGTACTTC
CDR3 protein: CASSLDAEQYF
D gene: NA
clone size: NA
J gene: TRBJ2-7
V gene: TRBV7-9

CDR3 DNA: TGTGCCAGCAGCCAAGAATACCGGGGGGGCTACGAGCAGTACTTC
CDR3 protein: CASSQEYRGGYEQYF
D gene: TRBD2
clone size: few
J gene: TRBJ2-7
V gene: TRBV3-1/TRBV3-2

CDR3 DNA: TGCGCCAGCAGCTTGGCGGACCTGGAGCGGGGAATGTTTTCACCCCTCCACTTT
CDR3 protein: CASSLADLERGMFSPLHF
D gene: NA
clone size: NA
J gene: TRBJ1-6
V gene: TRBV5-1

CDR3 DNA: TGTGCCACCAGTCTTGGCGCAGATACGCAGTATTTT
CDR3 protein: CATSLGADTQYF
D gene: NA
clone size: NA
J gene: TRBJ2-3
V gene: TRBV24-1

CDR3 DNA: TGCGCCAGCAGCCCCTGGGACAGGGGCCTAAATGAGCAGTTCTTC
CDR3 protein: CASSPWDRGLNEQFF
D gene: TRBD1
clone size: NA
J gene: TRBJ2-1
V gene: TRBV5-1

CDR3 DNA: TGTGCCAGCAGCGATATGACCAGGGGGCGCGTCAATTCACCCCTCCACTTT
CDR3 protein: CASSDMTRGRVNSPLHF
D gene: TRBD1
clone size: NA
J gene: TRBJ1-6
V gene: TRBV5-4

CDR3 DNA: TGTGCCAGTAGTATTTCAGGGGCCTATGGCTACACCTTC
CDR3 protein: CASSISGAYGYTF
D gene: NA
clone size: NA
J gene: TRBJ1-2
V gene: TRBV19

CDR3 DNA: TGTGCCAGCAGCTTAGTGGAAGGGAGTGGGAATCAGCCCCAGCATTTT
CDR3 protein: CASSLVEGSGNQPQHF
D gene: NA
clone size: NA
J gene: TRBJ1-5
V gene: TRBV7-2

CDR3 DNA: TGTGCCAGCAGCTATCTCTCGGGGGACGGTATCTCTGGAAACACCATATATTTT
CDR3 protein: CASSYLSGDGISGNTIYF
D gene: NA
clone size: NA
J gene: TRBJ1-3
V gene: TRBV11-2

CDR3 DNA: TGCGCCAGCAGGGACCTCAATCAGCCCCAGCATTTT
CDR3 protein: CASRDLNQPQHF
D gene: NA
clone size: NA
J gene: TRBJ1-5
V gene: TRBV5-1

CDR3 DNA: TGTGCCAGCTCACTTGCGACACAGGGATACTACACCTTC
CDR3 protein: CASSLATQGYYTF
D gene: NA
clone size: NA
J gene: TRBJ1-2
V gene: TRBV18

CDR3 DNA: TGCGCCAGCAGCCAAGAATCCCCTAGCGGGGGTCGCAACACCGGGGAGCTGTTTTTT
CDR3 protein: CASSQESPSGGRNTGELFF
D gene: TRBD2
clone size: NA
J gene: TRBJ2-2
V gene: TRBV4-3

CDR3 DNA: TGTGCCAGCAGCTTAATAGGACTAGCTGGAGATACGCAGTATTTT
CDR3 protein: CASSLIGLAGDTQYF
D gene: TRBD2
clone size: few
J gene: TRBJ2-3
V gene: TRBV7-3

CDR3 DNA: TGTGCCAGCAGTCCCGCGACAGCTAACTATGGCTACACCTTC
CDR3 protein: CASSPATANYGYTF
D gene: NA
clone size: NA
J gene: TRBJ1-2
V gene: TRBV6-5

CDR3 DNA: TGCGCCAGCACTTCGGACAGGGGAGGCGAGCAGTACTTC
CDR3 protein: CASTSDRGGEQYF
D gene: TRBD1
clone size: NA
J gene: TRBJ2-7
V gene: TRBV10-1

CDR3 DNA: TGTGCCAGCACGTTCGCGAACACCGGGGAGCTGTTTTTT
CDR3 protein: CASTFANTGELFF
D gene: NA
clone size: NA
J gene: TRBJ2-2
V gene: TRBV28

CDR3 DNA: TGCAGTGCTAGTACGACAGGGGAATTGAATGAGCAGTTCTTC
CDR3 protein: CSASTTGELNEQFF
D gene: TRBD1
clone size: NA
J gene: TRBJ2-1
V gene: TRBV20-1

CDR3 DNA: TGTGCCAGCAGTCCCCCGGGACACACCAATTCACCCCTCCACTTT
CDR3 protein: CASSPPGHTNSPLHF
D gene: NA
clone size: NA
J gene: TRBJ1-6
V gene: TRBV7-9

CDR3 DNA: TGCAGCGGCCGTTATGGTACTAATGAAAAACTGTTTTTT
CDR3 protein: CSGRYGTNEKLFF
D gene: NA
clone size: NA
J gene: TRBJ1-4
V gene: TRBV29-1

CDR3 DNA: TGTGCCAGCAGCCACCGACAGGATCCTTACACAGATACGCAGTATTTT
CDR3 protein: CASSHRQDPYTDTQYF
D gene: NA
clone size: NA
J gene: TRBJ2-3
V gene: TRBV11-2

CDR3 DNA: TGTGCCAGCAGCCCACGGGACAGCTTTTCTGGAAACACCATATATTTT
CDR3 protein: CASSPRDSFSGNTIYF
D gene: TRBD1
clone size: NA
J gene: TRBJ1-3
V gene: TRBV9

CDR3 DNA: TGTGCCAGCAGTGATGGTAATCAGCCCCAGCATTTT
CDR3 protein: CASSDGNQPQHF
D gene: NA
clone size: NA
J gene: TRBJ1-5
V gene: TRBV6-4